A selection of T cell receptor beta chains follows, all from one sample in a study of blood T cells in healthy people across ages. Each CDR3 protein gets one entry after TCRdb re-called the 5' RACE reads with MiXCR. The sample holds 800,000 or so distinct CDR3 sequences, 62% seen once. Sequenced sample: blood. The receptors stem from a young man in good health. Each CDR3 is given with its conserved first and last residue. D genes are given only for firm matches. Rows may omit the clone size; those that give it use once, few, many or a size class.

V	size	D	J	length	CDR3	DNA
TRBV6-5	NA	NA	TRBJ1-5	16	CASSYSRPRSGQPQHF	TGTGCCAGCAGTTACTCTCGCCCGAGGTCGGGACAGCCCCAGCATTTT
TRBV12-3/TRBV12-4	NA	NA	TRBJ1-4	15	CASSSQNWGNEKLFF	TGTGCCAGCAGCTCCCAAAATTGGGGTAATGAAAAACTGTTTTTT
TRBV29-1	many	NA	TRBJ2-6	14	CSVEEGTGANVLTF	TGCAGCGTTGAAGAGGGGACTGGGGCCAACGTCCTGACTTTC
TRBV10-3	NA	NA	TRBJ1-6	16	CAISVSLISYNSPLHF	TGTGCCATCAGTGTCAGCTTAATCTCCTATAATTCACCCCTCCACTTT
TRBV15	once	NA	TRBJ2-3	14	CATSTLTYTDTQYF	TGTGCCACCAGCACCCTCACTTACACAGATACGCAGTATTTT
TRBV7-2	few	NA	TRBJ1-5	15	CASSLTGNGNQPQHF	TGTGCCAGCAGCTTAACGGGGAATGGCAATCAGCCCCAGCATTTT
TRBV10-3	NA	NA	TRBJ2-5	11	CAISARETQYF	TGTGCCATCAGTGCTCGGGAGACCCAGTACTTC
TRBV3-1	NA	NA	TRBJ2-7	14	CASSQDPAPGEQYF	TGTGCCAGCAGCCAAGATCCCGCTCCGGGCGAGCAGTACTTC
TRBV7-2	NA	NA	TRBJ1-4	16	CASSVSGVATNEKLFF	TGTGCCAGCAGCGTTTCGGGGGTTGCAACTAATGAAAAACTGTTTTTT
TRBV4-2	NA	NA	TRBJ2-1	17	CASSQVNVQGSYNEQFF	TGTGCCAGCAGCCAAGTTAATGTCCAGGGCTCCTACAATGAGCAGTTCTTC
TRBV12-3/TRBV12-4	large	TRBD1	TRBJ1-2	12	CASSFAPDRYTF	TGTGCCAGCAGTTTTGCCCCGGACAGGTACACCTTC
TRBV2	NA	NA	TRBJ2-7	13	CASSPNGAYEQYF	TGTGCCAGCTCTCCCAATGGGGCCTACGAGCAGTACTTC
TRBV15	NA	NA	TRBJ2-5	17	CATLPVGVDSREETQYF	TGTGCCACACTACCAGTCGGCGTGGACAGTCGAGAAGAGACCCAGTACTTC
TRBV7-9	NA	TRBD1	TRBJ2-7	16	CASSLEDRDRSYEQYF	TGTGCCAGCAGCTTAGAAGACAGGGATAGGTCCTACGAGCAGTACTTC
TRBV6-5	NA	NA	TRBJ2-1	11	CASSYLEEQFF	TGTGCCAGCAGTTACTTGGAGGAGCAGTTCTTC
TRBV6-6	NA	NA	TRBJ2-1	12	CASSIQGNERFF	TGTGCCAGCAGTATACAGGGCAATGAGCGGTTCTTC
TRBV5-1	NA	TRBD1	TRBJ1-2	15	CASSLDGGGGSGYTF	TGCGCCAGCAGCTTGGATGGAGGGGGCGGCAGTGGCTACACCTTC
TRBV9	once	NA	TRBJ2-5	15	CASSVGSTSRETQYF	TGTGCCAGCAGCGTAGGGTCCACTAGCAGAGAGACCCAGTACTTC
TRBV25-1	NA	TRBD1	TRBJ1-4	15	CASSDRDRQAEKLFF	TGTGCCAGCAGTGATCGGGACAGGCAAGCGGAGAAACTGTTTTTT
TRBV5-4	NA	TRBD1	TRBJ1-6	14	CASSLDRESSPLHF	TGTGCCAGCAGCCTGGACAGGGAAAGTTCACCCCTCCACTTT
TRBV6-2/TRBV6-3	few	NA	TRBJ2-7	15	CASSLQGPSSYEQYF	TGTGCCAGCAGTCTACAGGGACCGAGCTCCTACGAGCAGTACTTC
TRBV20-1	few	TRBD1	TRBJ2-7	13	CSAPPTGGDEQYF	TGCAGTGCCCCCCCGACAGGGGGCGACGAGCAGTACTTC
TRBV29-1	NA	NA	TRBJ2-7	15	CSVEGGAGPYNEQYF	TGCAGCGTTGAAGGGGGGGCCGGGCCCTACAATGAGCAGTACTTC
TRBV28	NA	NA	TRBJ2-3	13	CASRQPLVGTQYF	TGTGCCAGCAGGCAACCCCTCGTCGGTACGCAGTATTTT
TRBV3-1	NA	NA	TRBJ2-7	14	CASSPTTGAYEQYF	TGTGCCAGCAGCCCCACGACAGGAGCCTACGAGCAGTACTTC
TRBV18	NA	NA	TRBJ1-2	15	CASSTVGSRLYGYTF	TGTGCCAGCTCCACCGTGGGCTCAAGACTCTATGGCTACACCTTC
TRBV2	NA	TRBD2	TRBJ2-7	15	CASRALAGAFYEQYF	TGTGCCAGCAGGGCACTAGCGGGGGCGTTCTACGAGCAGTACTTC
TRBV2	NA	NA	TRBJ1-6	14	CASSAGRNNSPLHF	TGTGCCAGCAGTGCAGGCAGAAATAATTCACCCCTCCACTTT
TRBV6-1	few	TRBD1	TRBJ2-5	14	CASSPGTGEETQYF	TGTGCCAGCAGTCCCGGGACAGGGGAAGAGACCCAGTACTTC
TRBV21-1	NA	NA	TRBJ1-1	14	CASKKDRGRFQAFF	TGTGCCAGCAAAAAGGACAGGGGGCGGTTTCAAGCTTTCTTT
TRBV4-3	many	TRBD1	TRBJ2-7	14	CASSPRTGAYEQYF	TGTGCCAGCAGCCCGCGGACAGGGGCCTACGAGCAGTACTTC
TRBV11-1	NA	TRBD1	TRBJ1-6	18	CASSPGGLKAVGNSPLHF	TGTGCCAGCAGCCCAGGGGGGTTGAAGGCTGTAGGAAATTCACCCCTCCACTTT
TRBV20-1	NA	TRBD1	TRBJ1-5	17	CSARVPTGRHYNQPQHF	TGCAGTGCTAGAGTTCCGACAGGGCGACACTACAATCAGCCCCAGCATTTT
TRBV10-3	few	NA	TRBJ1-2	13	CAISDRADYGYTF	TGTGCCATCTCCGACAGAGCGGACTATGGCTACACCTTC
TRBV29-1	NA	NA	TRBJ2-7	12	CSVSGPAYEQYF	TGCAGCGTTAGCGGCCCTGCCTACGAGCAGTACTTC
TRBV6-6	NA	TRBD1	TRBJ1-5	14	CATCQGALNQPQHF	TGTGCCACCTGCCAGGGGGCTCTCAATCAGCCCCAGCATTTT
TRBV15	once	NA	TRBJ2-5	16	CATSPWEGGVQETQYF	TGTGCCACCAGCCCCTGGGAGGGGGGAGTCCAAGAGACCCAGTACTTC
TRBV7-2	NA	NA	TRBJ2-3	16	CASSQGRSKSTDTQYF	TGTGCCAGCAGCCAAGGACGATCGAAGAGCACAGATACGCAGTATTTT
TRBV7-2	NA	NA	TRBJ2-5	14	CASSLEWGQETQYF	TGTGCCAGCAGCCTAGAGTGGGGTCAAGAGACCCAGTACTTC
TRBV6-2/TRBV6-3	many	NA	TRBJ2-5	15	CASSTLVRTQETQYF	TGTGCCAGCAGTACCCTTGTTCGTACCCAAGAGACCCAGTACTTC
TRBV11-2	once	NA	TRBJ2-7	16	CASKIDGDMGIYEQYF	TGTGCCAGTAAAATCGATGGGGACATGGGAATCTACGAGCAGTACTTC
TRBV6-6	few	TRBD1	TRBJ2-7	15	CASSSRTGEPYEQYF	TGTGCCAGCAGTTCGCGGACAGGGGAACCCTACGAGCAGTACTTC
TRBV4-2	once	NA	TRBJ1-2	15	CASSQGHREPMGYTF	TGTGCCAGCAGCCAAGGGCACAGGGAGCCTATGGGCTACACCTTC
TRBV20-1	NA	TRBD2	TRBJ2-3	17	CSAIRPAGLAGGDTQYF	TGCAGTGCTATCCGCCCGGCAGGACTAGCGGGGGGGGATACGCAGTATTTT
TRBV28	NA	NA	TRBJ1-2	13	CASQPGPNYGYTF	TGTGCCAGCCAACCGGGCCCTAACTATGGCTACACCTTC
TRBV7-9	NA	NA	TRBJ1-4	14	CASSLGRSPEKLFF	TGTGCCAGCAGCTTGGGCAGGTCCCCTGAAAAACTGTTTTTT
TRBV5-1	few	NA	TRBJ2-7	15	CASSSTGTNIHEQYF	TGCGCCAGCAGCTCGACCGGGACAAATATCCACGAGCAGTACTTC
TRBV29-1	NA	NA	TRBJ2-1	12	CSAIRDLNEQFF	TGCAGCGCGATCCGGGATCTCAATGAGCAGTTCTTC
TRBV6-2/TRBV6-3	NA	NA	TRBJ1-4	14	CASFGAGWDEKLFF	TGTGCCAGCTTTGGGGCAGGTTGGGATGAAAAACTGTTTTTT
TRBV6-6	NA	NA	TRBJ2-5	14	CASSQLDSQGTQYF	TGTGCCAGCAGTCAACTGGACAGCCAAGGGACCCAGTACTTC
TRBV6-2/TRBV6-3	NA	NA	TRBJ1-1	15	CASSRRSSGTAEAFF	TGTGCCAGCAGCCGTCGGTCCTCAGGGACGGCTGAAGCTTTCTTT
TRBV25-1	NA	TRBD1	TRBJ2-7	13	CASTLSGGNEQYF	TGTGCCAGCACCCTATCAGGGGGAAACGAGCAGTACTTC